This T cell receptor beta chain was recovered during a study of Tregs in tolerant kidney transplant recipients (dated by TCRdb to the late 2010s). Looking at the study overall: The study used TCRbeta sequencing to identify donor-specific regulatory T cells before combined kidney and bone marrow transplantation, then tracked those cells after transplant. TCRbeta repertoire sequencing was used in a few healthy controls to compare several ways of expanding Tregs specific for an allogeneic donor.

The germline V gene (reference sequence) gives CDR1 as MNHEY and CDR2 as SMNVEV. Between the V and J ends, shortened by 4 bases and 13 bases respectively, the junction contains 24 bases. Counted from cysteine to phenylalanine, this CDR3 has 15 amino acids. The CDR3 DNA has 45 bases and is translated from base 1. Overall study results and their limits: Expanding Tregs with activated donor B cells appeared to identify the most biologically relevant and donor-specific TCRbeta repertoire. Biological reproducibility was not directly assessed, although technical replication error appeared to be minimal. The study was constrained by small patient numbers, and validation of the findings is required in larger populations and under other immunosuppression protocols.

Thawed PBMCs were FACS-sorted into unstimulated Tregs (CD4+CD25+CD127-), CD4+ non-Tregs (CD4+CD25-), CD4 cells and CD8 cells. Healthy control blood came either as purchased buffy coats or from healthy volunteers. Healthy control blood was processed to PBMCs with a Ficoll density gradient and then cryopreserved, whereas patient PBMCs were collected both before and after transplant. As to this clone: This receptor's antigen is unknown. No clone much larger than this one lies a single base away; base qualities are absent.

For TCRbeta CDR3 sequencing, genomic DNA from the sorted cells was extracted using the QIAGEN DNeasy Blood and Tissue Kit. Through immunoSEQ, high-throughput TCRbeta CDR3 sequencing was done commercially, including PCR amplification with internal controls and bias correction. Processing in the source paper ran as follows. Unique productive TCRbeta sequences were defined by CDR3 nucleotide sequence when primers matched and otherwise by CDR3 amino acid sequence together with Vbeta and Jbeta genes. As a correction for sorting error, sequences shared between sorted populations at a frequency ratio of 2:1 or less were discarded, and the remaining shared sequences were assigned to the higher population. A sequence counted as donor-reactive if, in CFSE-low cells, the sequence had a frequency of at least 0.01% and was expanded at least 5-fold compared with unstimulated cells. Repertoire divergence was quantified by Jensen-Shannon divergence calculated from the top 100 TCRbeta sequences ranked by frequency. For samples with multiple sequencing runs, sorting error was corrected separately for each run before the runs were pooled. TCRdb holds this immuneACCESS table with in-frame rearrangements only. Some clones are missing; in checked studies, unresolved V genes explain under half, and the rest has no known cause. D and trimming come from the DNA, and the V and J calls and clone size come from that table. The sample records about 240,000 clones, about 80% of which are singletons. Approximately 0.69% of the sample rests with the top ten.

The sequence links TRBV27 to TRBJ2-3; possibly the D gene is TRBD1, per 6 matching bases. The specimen was CD4+ T cells from blood. The clonotype comes from a human donor in good health. The DNA sequence is given as TGTGCCAGCAGTTCCCTCGCAGCCGAAACAGGGTGGAAGTATTTT. Translation gives CASSSLAAETGWKYF.